The rows below give T cell receptor beta chains drawn from one sample of a study of T cell clonotyping in hematopoietic cell transplantation. Clones were sequenced by immunoSEQ multiplex PCR, and TCRdb holds only the in-frame ones, with some missing. The sample has 20,000 to 25,000 clones; 85% to 90% are singletons. Sequencing was performed on peripheral blood mononuclear cells, taken before stem cell transplant. These receptors all come from a man between 18 and 29 years old with biphenotypic leukemia. Some clones in this sample may be carry-over from other donors' samples. Both conserved end residues are part of each CDR3. A D gene is named only where the DNA matches it firmly. Clone size, where shown, is once, few, many, or a class for clones that have expanded.

CDR3aa,CDR3nt,abundance,d_gene,v_gene,j_gene
CSAREVYEQYF,TGCAGTGCTAGAGAGGTCTACGAGCAGTACTTC,-,-,TRBV20-1,TRBJ2-7
CASSEFPEGNQPQHF,TGTGCCAGCAGTGAATTCCCCGAGGGCAATCAGCCCCAGCATTTT,few,-,TRBV6-4,TRBJ1-5
CASKVPHPPYEQYF,TGTGCCAGCAAAGTACCCCACCCTCCCTACGAGCAGTACTTC,once,-,TRBV6-5,TRBJ2-7
CASSPKLANYGYTF,TGTGCCAGCAGTCCAAAGCTAGCTAACTATGGCTACACCTTC,-,-,TRBV27,TRBJ1-2
CASSSDREGYTF,TGTGCCAGCAGCTCGGACAGGGAAGGCTACACCTTC,-,TRBD1,TRBV11-2,TRBJ1-2
CAWSVPRGQPQHF,TGTGCCTGGAGTGTACCCAGGGGTCAGCCCCAGCATTTT,-,-,TRBV30,TRBJ1-5
CATRVLNTEAFF,TGTGCCACCAGAGTTCTGAACACTGAAGCTTTCTTT,once,-,TRBV15,TRBJ1-1
CASSISEGYSTDTQYF,TGTGCCAGTAGTATAAGCGAGGGATACAGCACAGATACGCAGTATTTT,-,-,TRBV19,TRBJ2-3
CASSVAEVNTEAFF,TGTGCCAGTAGTGTCGCGGAGGTAAACACTGAAGCTTTCTTT,few,-,TRBV19,TRBJ1-1
CASSRAALAGGHEQYF,TGTGCCAGCAGCCGGGCGGCACTAGCGGGAGGCCACGAGCAGTACTTC,-,TRBD2,TRBV5-4,TRBJ2-7
CASSAGTGTRGYGYTF,TGTGCCAGCAGTGCCGGGACAGGGACCAGAGGGTATGGCTACACCTTC,-,TRBD1,TRBV25-1,TRBJ1-2